Detailed here is one T cell receptor beta chain. Sequenced by immunoSEQ multiplex PCR; TCRdb stores in-frame clones only, minus some. The sample lists about 270,000 clones; less than 90% were seen once. The data are from a study of blood T cell repertoires in COVID-19. V dropped 0 bases and J dropped 6; count of bases not matched to a gene: 9. The CDR3 runs to 17 residues. Looked up from germline, CDR1 is LGHDT and CDR2 is YNNKEL (reference sequence). V is TRBV3-1 (or the pseudogene TRBV3-2) and J is TRBJ2-2; 8 nucleotides match TRBD2. The clonotype was recovered from a woman aged 25 to 45 with COVID-19, enrolled during active disease. Sequencing input: peripheral blood. CDR3 region: CASSQDLAGGSPGELFF. Here the CDR3 DNA reads TGTGCCAGCAGCCAAGATCTGGCGGGGGGTTCACCCGGGGAGCTGTTTTTT.